The source of this T cell receptor beta chain is a study of shared clonotypes between healthy human individuals. About the research overall: Plates per donor: three CD4 naive, three CD4 memory, two CD8 naive, one CD8 memory. Study-wide findings and caveats: It was only blood that was sampled, and tissue repertoires likely differ. Depth was large, yet rarefaction showed that sorted-subset sequencing was incomplete.

V gave up 0 bases and J gave up 0 bases, with 9 bases separating them. This CDR3 is built from 15 residues. Germline V CDR1 and CDR2: SGHRS, YFSETQ. Terminally differentiated effector memory CD45RA+ cells were left out of the naive CD8 fraction, which was CD45RO-negative and positively selected for CCR7. The input for sorted-subset replicate PCRs was about 200 ng DNA, 25,000 to 35,000 T cell genomes. Profiling relied on immunoSEQ multiplex PCR, and the TCRdb table lists in-frame clones only, not all of them. The data hold roughly 2.1 million clones, with under 95% observed a single time. Remarks on this clone: Its antigen is not known.

This TCR was recovered from a young man in good health. Some clones in this sample may be carry-over from other donors' samples. The sequencing input was naive CD8+ T cells from PBMCs. This chain uses TRBV5-1 with TRBJ1-1, with no clear D. CDR3 nucleotides: TGCGCCAGCAGCTTGGGGAGGGCGATGAACACTGAAGCTTTCTTT. This translates into CASSLGRAMNTEAFF.